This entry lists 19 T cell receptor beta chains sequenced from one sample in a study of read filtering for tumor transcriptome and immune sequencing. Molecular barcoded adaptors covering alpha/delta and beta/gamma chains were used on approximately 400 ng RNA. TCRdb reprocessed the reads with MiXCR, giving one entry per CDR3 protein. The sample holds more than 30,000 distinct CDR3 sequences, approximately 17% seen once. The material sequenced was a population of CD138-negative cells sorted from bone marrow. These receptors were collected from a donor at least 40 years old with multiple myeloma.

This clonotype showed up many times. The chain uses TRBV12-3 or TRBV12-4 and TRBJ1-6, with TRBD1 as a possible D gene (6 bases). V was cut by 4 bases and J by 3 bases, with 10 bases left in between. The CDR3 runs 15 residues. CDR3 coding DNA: TGTGCCAGCAGTTCACAGGGATTCTATAATTCACCCCTCCACTTT. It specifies CASSSQGFYNSPLHF.

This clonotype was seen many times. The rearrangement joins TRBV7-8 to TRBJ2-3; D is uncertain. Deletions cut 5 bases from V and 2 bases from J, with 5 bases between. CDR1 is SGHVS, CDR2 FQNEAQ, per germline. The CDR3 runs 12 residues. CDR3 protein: CASSPTTDTQYF. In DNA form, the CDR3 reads TGTGCCAGCAGCCCCACCACAGATACGCAGTATTTT.

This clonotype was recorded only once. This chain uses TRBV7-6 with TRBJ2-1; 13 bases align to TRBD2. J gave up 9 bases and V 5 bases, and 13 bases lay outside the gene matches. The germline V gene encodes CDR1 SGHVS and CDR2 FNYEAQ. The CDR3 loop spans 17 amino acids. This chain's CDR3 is CASSPTLGLAGEGEQFF. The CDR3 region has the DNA TGTGCCAGCAGCCCAACTCTCGGACTAGCGGGGGAGGGTGAGCAGTTCTTC.

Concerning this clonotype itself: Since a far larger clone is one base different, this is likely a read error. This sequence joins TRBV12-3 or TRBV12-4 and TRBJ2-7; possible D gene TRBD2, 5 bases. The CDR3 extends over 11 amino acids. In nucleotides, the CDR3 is TGTGCCAGCGGTTTAGGGAGCCGGCAGTACTTC. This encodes CASGLGSRQYF.

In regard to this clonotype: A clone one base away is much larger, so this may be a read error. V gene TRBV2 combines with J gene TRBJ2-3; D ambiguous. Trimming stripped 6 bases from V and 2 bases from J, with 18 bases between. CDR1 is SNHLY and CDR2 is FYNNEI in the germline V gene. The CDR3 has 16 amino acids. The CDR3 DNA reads TGTGCCAGCAGCATCAATTCGCTGGGTGTCACAGATACGCAGTATTTT. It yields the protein CASSINSLGVTDTQYF. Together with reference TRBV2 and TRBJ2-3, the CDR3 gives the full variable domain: EPEVTQTPSHQVTQMGQEVILRCVPISNHLYFYWYRQILGQKVEFLVSFYNNEISEKSEIFDDQFSVERPDGSNFTLKIRSTKLEDSAMYFCASSINSLGVTDTQYFGPGTRLTVL.

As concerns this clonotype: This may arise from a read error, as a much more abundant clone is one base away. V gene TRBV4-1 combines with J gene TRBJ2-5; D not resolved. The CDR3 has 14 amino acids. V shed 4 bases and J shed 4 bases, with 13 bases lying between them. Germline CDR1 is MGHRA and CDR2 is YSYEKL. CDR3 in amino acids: CASSPFGSRETQYF. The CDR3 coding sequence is TGCGCCAGCAGCCCCTTCGGTTCCCGAGAGACCCAGTACTTC.

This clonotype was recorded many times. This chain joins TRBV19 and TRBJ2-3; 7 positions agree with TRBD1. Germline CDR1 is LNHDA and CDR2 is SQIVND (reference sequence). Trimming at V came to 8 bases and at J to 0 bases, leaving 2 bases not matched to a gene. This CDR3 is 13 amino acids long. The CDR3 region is CASWDSSTDTQYF. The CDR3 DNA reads TGTGCCAGTTGGGACAGTAGCACAGATACGCAGTATTTT.

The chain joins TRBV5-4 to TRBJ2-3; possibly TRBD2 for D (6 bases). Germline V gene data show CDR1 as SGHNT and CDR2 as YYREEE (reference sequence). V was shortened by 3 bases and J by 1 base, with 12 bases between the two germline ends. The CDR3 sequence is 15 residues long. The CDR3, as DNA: TGTGCCAGCAGCTCCGCGACTAGAGGCACAGATACGCAGTATTTT. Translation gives CASSSATRGTDTQYF.

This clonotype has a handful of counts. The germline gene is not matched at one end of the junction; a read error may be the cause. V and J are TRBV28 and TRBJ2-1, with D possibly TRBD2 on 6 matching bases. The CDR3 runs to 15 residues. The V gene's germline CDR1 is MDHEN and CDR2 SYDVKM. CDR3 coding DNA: TGTACCAGCAGTGCACTAGCAGGTTCTTCCTGGGGGCAGTTCTTC. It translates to CTSSALAGSSWGQFF.

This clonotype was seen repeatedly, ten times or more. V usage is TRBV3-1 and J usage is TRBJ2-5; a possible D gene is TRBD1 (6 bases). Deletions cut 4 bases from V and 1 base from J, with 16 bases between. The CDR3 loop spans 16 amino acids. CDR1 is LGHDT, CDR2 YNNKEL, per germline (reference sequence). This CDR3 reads CASSPYPTGIQETQYF. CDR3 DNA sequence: TGTGCCAGCAGCCCTTACCCTACAGGGATCCAAGAGACCCAGTACTTC.

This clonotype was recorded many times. CDR3 loop: CSAVMGGNQETQYF. The CDR3 nucleotides read TGCAGTGCTGTAATGGGGGGAAACCAAGAGACCCAGTACTTC. The chain recombines TRBV20-1 with TRBJ2-5; D may be TRBD2 (6 bases). Deletions cut 5 bases from V and 0 bases from J, with 13 bases between. Per germline, CDR1 DFQATT and CDR2 SNEGSKA (reference sequence). The CDR3 spans 14 residues.

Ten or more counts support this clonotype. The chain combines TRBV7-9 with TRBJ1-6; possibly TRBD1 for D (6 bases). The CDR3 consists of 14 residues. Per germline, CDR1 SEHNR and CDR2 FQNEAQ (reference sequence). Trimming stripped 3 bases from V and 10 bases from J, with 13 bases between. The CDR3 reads CASSLTGVGSPLHF. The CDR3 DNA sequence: TGTGCCAGCAGCTTGACAGGTGTAGGGTCACCCCTCCACTTT.

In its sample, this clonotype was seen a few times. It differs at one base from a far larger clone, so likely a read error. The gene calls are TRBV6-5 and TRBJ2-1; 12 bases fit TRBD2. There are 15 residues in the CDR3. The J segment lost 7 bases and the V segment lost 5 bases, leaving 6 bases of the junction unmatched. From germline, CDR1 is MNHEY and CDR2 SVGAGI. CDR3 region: CASSNLAGGPNEQFF. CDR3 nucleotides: TGTGCCAGCAGTAATCTAGCGGGAGGGCCTAATGAGCAGTTCTTC.

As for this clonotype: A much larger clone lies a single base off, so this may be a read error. CDR3 sequence: CASSEIDVRTRELFF. In DNA form, the CDR3 reads TGTGCCAGCAGTGAAATAGATGTAAGGACCAGGGAGCTGTTTTTT. The chain combines TRBV2 with TRBJ2-2; no firm D call. The length of the CDR3 is 15 residues. V lost 2 bases and J lost 9, with 16 bases in between. The germline gives CDR1 SNHLY, CDR2 FYNNEI.

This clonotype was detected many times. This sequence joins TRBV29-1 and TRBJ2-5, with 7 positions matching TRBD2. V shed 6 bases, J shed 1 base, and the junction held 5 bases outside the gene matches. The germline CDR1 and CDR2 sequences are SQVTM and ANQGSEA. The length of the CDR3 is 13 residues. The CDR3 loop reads CSVELATQETQYF. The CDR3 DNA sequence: TGCAGCGTCGAACTAGCGACCCAAGAGACCCAGTACTTC. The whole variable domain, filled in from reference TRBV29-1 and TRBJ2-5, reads SAVISQKPSRDICQRGTSLTIQCQVDSQVTMMFWYRQQPGQSLTLIATANQGSEATYESGFVIDKFPISRPNLTFSTLTVSNMSPEDSSIYLCSVELATQETQYFGPGTRLLVL.

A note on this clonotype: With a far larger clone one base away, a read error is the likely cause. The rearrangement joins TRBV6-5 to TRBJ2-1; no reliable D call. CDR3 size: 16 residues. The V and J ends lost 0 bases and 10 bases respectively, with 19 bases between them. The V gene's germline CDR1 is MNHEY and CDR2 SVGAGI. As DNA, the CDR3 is TGTGCCAGCAGTTACTCGGGCCCTCTTGGCTCCTACGAGCAGTTCTTC. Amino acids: CASSYSGPLGSYEQFF.

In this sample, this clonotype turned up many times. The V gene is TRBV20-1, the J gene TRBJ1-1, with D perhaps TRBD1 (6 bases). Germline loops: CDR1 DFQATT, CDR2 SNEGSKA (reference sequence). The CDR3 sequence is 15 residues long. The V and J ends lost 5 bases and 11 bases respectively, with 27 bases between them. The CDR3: CSADSSGQTTSSAFF. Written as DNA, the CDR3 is TGCAGTGCTGATAGCAGTGGACAGACAACATCATCGGCTTTCTTT.

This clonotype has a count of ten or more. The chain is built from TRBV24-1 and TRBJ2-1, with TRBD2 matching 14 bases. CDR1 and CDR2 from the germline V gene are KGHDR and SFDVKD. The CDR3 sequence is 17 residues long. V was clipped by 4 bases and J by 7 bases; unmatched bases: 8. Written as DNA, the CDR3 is TGTGCCACCAGTGACTTGGGACTAGCGGGAGATATGAATGAGCAGTTCTTC. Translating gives CATSDLGLAGDMNEQFF.

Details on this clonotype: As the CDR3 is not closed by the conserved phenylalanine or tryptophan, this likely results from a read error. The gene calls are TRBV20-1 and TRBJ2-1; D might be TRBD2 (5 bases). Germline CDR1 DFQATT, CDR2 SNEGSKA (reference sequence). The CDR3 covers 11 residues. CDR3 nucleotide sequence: TGCAGTACTAGAATAGATTATGAGCAGTTCCTC. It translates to CSTRIDYEQFL.